The 25 T cell receptor beta chains listed next were all sequenced from one sample in a study of blood T cells in healthy people across ages. The authors ran a second PCR of 7 to 11 cycles using a sample-barcoded 5' primer and a J-beta primer mix. TCRdb redid the calling of the 5' RACE reads with MiXCR, one entry per CDR3 protein. In the table there are around 1.1 million distinct CDR3 sequences, about two fifths of which are singletons. The sequenced sample consisted of blood. The source is a man between 18 and 35 years old in good health.

There are a few counts of this clonotype. This rearrangement joins TRBV2 to TRBJ2-3, with D perhaps TRBD2 (6 bases). The CDR3 is 15 residues long. Germline values: CDR1 SNHLY, CDR2 FYNNEI. V shed 6 bases and J shed 0 bases, with 13 bases lying between them. CDR3 amino acids: CASSDRRGSTDTQYF. In DNA form, the CDR3 reads TGTGCCAGCAGCGACCGGCGGGGTAGCACAGATACGCAGTATTTT. Full variable domain (rest looked up from reference TRBV2 and TRBJ2-3): EPEVTQTPSHQVTQMGQEVILRCVPISNHLYFYWYRQILGQKVEFLVSFYNNEISEKSEIFDDQFSVERPDGSNFTLKIRSTKLEDSAMYFCASSDRRGSTDTQYFGPGTRLTVL.

This clonotype occurred a few times. The V gene is TRBV7-8, the J gene TRBJ1-6; TRBD1 matches at 7 bases. Germline V lookup: CDR1 SGHVS, CDR2 FQNEAQ. This CDR3 spans 16 amino acids. Trimming at V came to 5 bases and at J to 1 base, leaving 5 bases not matched to a gene. Here the CDR3 reads CASSQATGSYNSPLHF. The DNA of the CDR3 is TGTGCCAGCAGCCAAGCGACAGGGTCCTATAATTCACCCCTCCACTTT.

CDR3 protein: CSVGQGDGELFF. In nucleotides, the CDR3 is TGCAGCGTTGGACAGGGAGACGGGGAGCTGTTTTTT. The chain carries TRBV29-1 and TRBJ2-2, with 7 bases that match TRBD1. The junction had 3 bases not matched to a gene; V was cut back by 4 bases and J by 7 bases. CDR1 and CDR2 from the germline V gene are SQVTM and ANQGSEA. This CDR3 region has 12 residues.

The V call is TRBV25-1, the J call TRBJ2-3; 7 bases are a match to TRBD1. Germline V lookup: CDR1 MGHDK, CDR2 SYGVNS. The trim removed 5 bases at V and 6 bases at J, leaving 17 bases unmatched. CDR3 size: 17 residues. CDR3: CASSSRDNRGRWDTQYF. In DNA, the CDR3 is TGTGCCAGCAGTTCAAGAGATAACAGGGGACGGTGGGATACGCAGTATTTT.

V gene TRBV11-2 combines with J gene TRBJ2-4; TRBD2 agrees at 8 bases. The J call may be in error: the DNA end matches TRBJ2-7 better. The CDR3 extends over 17 amino acids. Germline CDR1 reads SGHAT; CDR2 reads FQNNGV. CDR3 nucleotide sequence: TGTGCCAGCAGCTTAGCATGGCGCGGGAGGAAGACCTACGAGCAGTACTTC. This gives the protein CASSLAWRGRKTYEQYF.

This clonotype was detected only a few times. The gene calls are TRBV29-1 and TRBJ1-1, with 11 bases aligning to TRBD1. This CDR3 has 16 residues. Germline-derived CDR1 and CDR2 are SQVTM and ANQGSEA. Germline trimming cut 7 bases from V and 1 base from J; bases unmatched to any gene: 11. The CDR3 nucleotides are TGCAGCGCCCTACTAGCCGGGACAGGGGGGAACACTGAAGCTTTCTTT. Translating gives CSALLAGTGGNTEAFF.

This clonotype occurred a few times. V usage is TRBV4-3 and J usage is TRBJ2-1; 10 bases map to TRBD2. The ends lost 4 bases at V and 10 bases at J; junction bases unmatched: 10. CDR1 is LGHNA and CDR2 is YSLEER in the germline V gene. This CDR3 has 15 residues. CDR3 protein: CASSPLAGANGEQFF. CDR3 in DNA: TGCGCCAGCAGCCCCCTAGCGGGGGCGAACGGCGAGCAGTTCTTC.

The chain links TRBV12-3 or TRBV12-4 to TRBJ1-5, with TRBD1 as a possible D gene (6 bases). With 6 bases removed from V and 6 bases from J, the gap between germline ends came to 18 bases. This CDR3 contains 15 residues. In nucleotides, the CDR3 is TGTGCCAGCAGAGATACACAGGGAGGGGCTCAGCCCCAGCATTTT. This translates into CASRDTQGGAQPQHF.

The V call is TRBV7-2, the J call TRBJ2-7, with TRBD1 matching over 10 bases. Germline assignment: CDR1 SGHTA and CDR2 FQGNSA. The trim removed 3 bases at V and 7 bases at J, leaving 9 bases unmatched. The CDR3 is made up of 15 amino acids. CDR3 sequence reads: CASSLTGGLADEQYF. Written as DNA, the CDR3 is TGTGCCAGCAGCTTGACAGGGGGCCTGGCTGATGAGCAGTACTTC.

The chain links TRBV12-3 or TRBV12-4 to TRBJ2-5; 16 bases are a match to TRBD2. Trimming took 6 bases from V and 11 from J; bases not matched to a gene: 24. This CDR3 has 20 amino acids. The CDR3 sequence is CASRSRDSSGTSGGADEQYF. As DNA, the CDR3 is TGTGCCAGCAGATCAAGGGACTCTTCCGGGACTAGCGGGGGGGCCGATGAGCAGTACTTC.

The CDR3 sequence: CSARSGGVTDTQYF. DNA for the CDR3: TGCAGTGCTAGGTCCGGCGGGGTCACAGATACGCAGTATTTT. The chain links TRBV20-1 to TRBJ2-3; TRBD2 is a possible D gene (6 bases). Trimming removed 3 bases at V and 2 bases at J, with 12 bases between. The germline gives CDR1 DFQATT, CDR2 SNEGSKA (reference sequence). The CDR3 runs 14 residues.

This clonotype occurred once. The CDR3 nucleotides are TGTGCCAGCAGACCCAAGAACAATGAGCAGTACTTC. This translates into CASRPKNNEQYF. The chain carries TRBV27 and TRBJ2-7; D ambiguous. The ends were cut back, 6 bases at V and 7 bases at J, with 13 bases in the middle. The CDR3 has 12 amino acids. The germline gives CDR1 MNHEY, CDR2 SMNVEV (reference sequence).

This chain links TRBV13 with TRBJ1-1; 7 nucleotides match TRBD1. CDR3 length: 14 amino acids. Germline-derived CDR1 and CDR2 are PRHDT and FYEKMQ (reference sequence). Losses at the gene ends were 7 bases for V and 8 bases for J; bases not matched to a gene: 13. CDR3 nucleotide sequence: TGTGCCAGCACCCCTGGTAGGGGGCTCGGGGAAGCTTTCTTT. This sequence encodes CASTPGRGLGEAFF.

This clonotype has only a few counts. The V gene is TRBV30, the J gene TRBJ2-3, with TRBD2 matching 13 bases. After removal of 5 bases from V and 3 bases from J, the junction contained 11 bases not matched to a gene. Germline V lookup: CDR1 GTSNPN, CDR2 SVGIG (reference sequence). The CDR3 length is 17 residues. In DNA form, the CDR3 reads TGTGCCTGGGGGAACCAACGGACTAGCGGGGGAACAGATACGCAGTATTTT. This codes for CAWGNQRTSGGTDTQYF.

V is TRBV27 and J is TRBJ2-1; unclear D gene. The CDR3 spans 14 residues. CDR1 is MNHEY and CDR2 is SMNVEV in the germline V gene (reference sequence). Trimming pared 3 bases from V and 6 bases from J, leaving 12 bases between. CDR3 protein: CASSLDIRFNEQFF. In DNA form, the CDR3 reads TGTGCCAGCAGTTTGGATATCCGATTCAATGAGCAGTTCTTC.

V is TRBV7-3 and J is TRBJ2-4; maybe TRBD1 (5 bases). With 1 base removed from V and 0 bases from J, the gap between germline ends came to 19 bases. This CDR3 region has 19 residues. The germline gives CDR1 SGHTA, CDR2 FQGTGA. CDR3 loop: CASSLIPQTGPLAKNIQYF. The CDR3 DNA reads as TGTGCCAGCAGCTTAATACCTCAAACAGGTCCTCTAGCCAAAAACATTCAGTACTTC. Full variable domain (rest looked up from reference TRBV7-3 and TRBJ2-4): GAGVSQTPSNKVTEKGKYVELRCDPISGHTALYWYRQSLGQGPEFLIYFQGTGAADDSGLPNDRFFAVRPEGSVSTLKIQRTERGDSAVYLCASSLIPQTGPLAKNIQYFGAGTRLSVL.

The chain is built from TRBV20-1 and TRBJ1-2; D gene unclear. The CDR3 loop spans 14 amino acids. The V end was cut by 0 bases, the J end by 7 bases, with 15 bases between. Germline V gene data show CDR1 as DFQATT and CDR2 as SNEGSKA (reference sequence). CDR3: CSARDASLASGYTF. The CDR3 region has the DNA TGCAGTGCTAGAGATGCATCCCTGGCAAGTGGCTACACCTTC.

This rearrangement joins TRBV20-1 to TRBJ2-5; 10 bases are a match to TRBD1. Germline V gives CDR1 DFQATT, CDR2 SNEGSKA (reference sequence). The CDR3 covers 13 residues. V was clipped by 6 bases and J by 11 bases; unmatched bases: 12. The CDR3 DNA follows: TGCAGTGCCCAGGGACAGGGGTTTGATGAGCAGTACTTC. Translated, it gives CSAQGQGFDEQYF.

V is TRBV18 and J is TRBJ2-4; TRBD1 agrees at 8 bases. The J segment lost 0 bases and the V segment lost 2 bases, leaving 9 bases of the junction unmatched. This CDR3 spans 18 amino acids. Looked up from germline, CDR1 is KGHSH and CDR2 is LQKENI. In nucleotides, the CDR3 is TGTGCCAGCTCACCAAGTGACAGGGGAATCCTAGCCAAAAACATTCAGTACTTC. Translating it yields CASSPSDRGILAKNIQYF.

The gene calls are TRBV28 and TRBJ1-2; no clear D gene. Germline V gene sequence: CDR1 MDHEN, CDR2 SYDVKM. V lost 7 bases, J lost 5 bases, and 17 bases lay in between. The CDR3 extends over 14 amino acids. The CDR3 nucleotides read TGTGCCAGCACCACGAGGGCAGGCCTATATGGCTACACCTTC. It translates to CASTTRAGLYGYTF.

Only a few counts were recorded for this clonotype. The CDR3 DNA is TGTGCCAGCAGTTTTCCTCCGGGACAGTATGATGAAAAACTGTTTTTT. It encodes CASSFPPGQYDEKLFF. The chain combines TRBV28 with TRBJ1-4; 7 bases match TRBD1. Germline loops: CDR1 MDHEN, CDR2 SYDVKM. The CDR3 is 16 amino acids. J gave up 6 bases and V 3 bases, and 10 bases lay outside the gene matches.

This chain links TRBV9 with TRBJ2-1, with 14 bases aligning to TRBD2. Looked up from germline, CDR1 is SGDLS and CDR2 is YYNGEE. V shed 3 bases and J 10 bases; nucleotides not matched to a gene: 6. The CDR3 spans 15 residues. The DNA of the CDR3 is TGTGCCAGCAGCGCAGCCGGGACTAGCGGGGGAGAGCAGTTCTTC. Translated: CASSAAGTSGGEQFF.

This chain joins TRBV20-1 and TRBJ2-1; 9 positions agree with TRBD2. Germline V gene data show CDR1 as DFQATT and CDR2 as SNEGSKA (reference sequence). CDR3 size: 14 residues. Germline trimming cut 1 base from V and 9 bases from J; bases unmatched to any gene: 7. CDR3 sequence: CSARVRLAGFEQFF. The CDR3 DNA follows: TGCAGTGCTAGAGTCCGGCTAGCGGGGTTTGAGCAGTTCTTC.

This clonotype turned up a few times. V is TRBV28 and J is TRBJ2-1, with 8 bases matching TRBD1. Trimming at V came to 8 bases and at J to 2 bases, leaving 5 bases not matched to a gene. CDR3 size: 14 residues. Germline lookup yields CDR1 MDHEN and CDR2 SYDVKM. This CDR3 is CASVGTGTYNEQFF. The CDR3 region has the DNA TGTGCCAGCGTCGGGACAGGTACCTACAATGAGCAGTTCTTC.

This clonotype was detected only a few times. The rearrangement joins TRBV7-3 to TRBJ1-4; D perhaps matches TRBD1 (6 bases). The CDR3 has 16 amino acids. The germline V gene has CDR1 SGHTA and CDR2 FQGTGA. The germline V and J ends were trimmed by 3 bases and 3 bases, with 14 bases remaining between them. As DNA, the CDR3 is TGTGCCAGCAGCTTGGGAGGGAGGACAGCTAATGAAAAACTGTTTTTT. This sequence encodes CASSLGGRTANEKLFF.